This record looks at one T cell receptor beta chain sequence and its context. This clonotype was counted at least ten times. This clone's antigen is unknown. Base qualities were left out, and no much larger clone turns up one base away. These data belong to a study of T-cell reconstitution after alpha-beta-depleted transplantation in children listed by TCRdb under 2016. The study in broad terms: T-cell immune reconstitution after TCRalphabeta/CD19-depleted allogeneic hematopoietic cell transplantation in children was quantitatively tracked in the study by means of TCR repertoire profiling. The full study reports these points: In some patients, the high TCRbeta diversity seen at day 60 was put down to recipient T cells and intrathymic progenitors that had survived conditioning. Over subsequent months, a decline in hyperexpanded clone frequencies was noted, and after one year, T-cell counts and TCRbeta diversity were mostly ascribed to newly produced T cells. The apparently early recovery of alphabetaT-cell counts about two months after transplant reportedly depended on only several hundred rapidly expanded clones that came from non-depleted graft cells.

The CDR3 goes from the cysteine to the phenylalanine over 15 residues. This entry keeps only the CDR3 DNA: 45 bases, framed from base 1. From a lookup of the germline V gene, CDR1 and CDR2 are SGHAT and FQNNGV. The trim is 0 bases for V and 3 bases for J, with a gap of 9 bases between the germline ends. The treatment or condition label here, explained by the study, means: allogeneic hematopoietic cell transplantation with graft depleted of TCRalphabeta T cells and CD19 B cells. TCRalphabeta/CD19-depleted allogeneic hematopoietic cell grafts were given to the transplant recipients, all of whom were children. The method was PCR. The listed sequencing device is Illumina HiSeq 2500. Molecular barcoding was employed in the preparation of TCR libraries, with unique molecular identifiers being used to normalize TCRbeta repertoire quantification. The raw public reads went through TCRdb reprocessing: fastp at Q25, MiXCR clone calling, in-frame beta chains kept. Rows are combined by CDR3 protein, so each entry shows the most common genes and DNA. A total of 70,000 or so distinct CDR3 sequences appear in this sample, about a tenth of them only once. The top ten clones comprise less than 15% of the sample.

This TCR derives from a boy aged 10-17 years with acute myeloid leukemia, due to receive a stem cell transplant. This material consisted of PBMCs, taken before TCRalphabeta/CD19-depleted stem cell transplant. The V and J genes are TRBV11-2 and TRBJ2-1; the D gene cannot be resolved reliably. The DNA is TGTGCCAGCAGCTTAGATACACTTGACTACAATGAGCAGTTCTTC. This translates into CASSLDTLDYNEQFF.